One and the same sample provided the 25 T cell receptor beta chains below, sequenced in a study of T cell repertoires in ileal Crohn's disease. The table came from immunoSEQ multiplex PCR; TCRdb's copy has only in-frame clones and leaves some out. The table includes thousands of clones, around 70% detected once. Time point of the sample: neoterminal ileum biopsy at postoperative endoscopy, about 6 months after surgery. Source material: ileal tissue. The receptors were sampled from an adult with Crohn's disease.

This clone was seen once. The chain recombines TRBV18 with TRBJ2-7; D might be TRBD2 (7 bases). CDR3 length equals 14 residues. Trimming stripped 0 bases from V and 2 bases from J, with 8 bases between. Germline CDR1 is KGHSH and CDR2 is LQKENI. Here the CDR3 reads CASSPPGGPYEQYF. In DNA, the CDR3 is TGTGCCAGCTCACCACCGGGGGGGCCCTACGAGCAGTACTTC.

Written as DNA, the CDR3 is TGTGCCAGCAGGTTTTACTACGAGCAGTACTTC. It encodes CASRFYYEQYF. The chain is built from TRBV2 and TRBJ2-7; D ambiguous. Trimming removed 6 bases at V and 3 bases at J, with 6 bases between. The CDR3 is 11 amino acids. Germline lookup yields CDR1 SNHLY and CDR2 FYNNEI.

The chain is built from TRBV19 and TRBJ1-1, with D hard to call. CDR1 and CDR2 (germline): LNHDA, SQIVND (reference sequence). V dropped 6 bases and J dropped 1 base, with 3 bases sitting between them. The length of the CDR3 is 11 residues. The CDR3 region has the DNA TGTGCCAGTAGGGCGAACACTGAAGCTTTCTTT. This codes for CASRANTEAFF.

The genes are TRBV2 and TRBJ2-4; D is perhaps TRBD1 (6 bases). This CDR3 is 15 amino acids long. From germline, CDR1 is SNHLY and CDR2 FYNNEI. V was pared by 2 bases and J by 1 base, with 9 bases between. The CDR3: CASSERRGAKNIQYF. Here the CDR3 DNA reads TGTGCCAGCAGTGAACGCAGGGGTGCCAAAAACATTCAGTACTTC.

This clone has more than one count but fewer than ten. The V and J genes are TRBV5-4 and TRBJ2-3; D might be TRBD1 (6 bases). The CDR3 is 17 amino acids. V was pared by 3 bases and J by 3 bases, with 20 bases between. Germline assignment: CDR1 SGHNT and CDR2 YYREEE (reference sequence). CDR3 nucleotides: TGTGCCAGCAGCTCAAAAACGGGGCCCCAGGGGACAGATACGCAGTATTTT. It is translated as CASSSKTGPQGTDTQYF.

V is TRBV11-2 and J is TRBJ2-2; D not resolved. The CDR3 contains 15 residues. Trimming stripped 5 bases from V and 0 bases from J, with 10 bases between. Germline-derived CDR1 and CDR2 are SGHAT and FQNNGV. The CDR3 here is CASSVLTSNTGELFF. For the CDR3, the DNA is TGTGCCAGCAGCGTACTGACATCGAACACCGGGGAGCTGTTTTTT.

This chain connects TRBV9 to TRBJ2-2, with 11 bases aligning to TRBD1. The CDR3 consists of 19 residues. The junction had 17 bases not matched to a gene; V was cut back by 4 bases and J by 6 bases. Germline V lookup: CDR1 SGDLS, CDR2 YYNGEE. CDR3 nucleotide sequence: TGTGCCAGCAGCCCGACCCGGACAGGGGGCGGATCGAAGGCCGGGGAGCTGTTTTTT. Its translation: CASSPTRTGGGSKAGELFF.

V gene TRBV11-2 combines with J gene TRBJ2-7; TRBD2 aligns across 7 bases. With V trimmed by 0 bases and J by 3 bases, 11 bases remained unmatched. This CDR3 is built from 17 residues. Germline CDR1 and CDR2: SGHAT and FQNNGV. As DNA, the CDR3 is TGTGCCAGCAGCTTAGACGTAACAAAAGCGGGGAACTACGAGCAGTACTTC. Protein: CASSLDVTKAGNYEQYF.

CDR3 in amino acids: CASSYRGSPLHF. CDR3 coding DNA: TGTGCCAGCAGTTACCGGGGTTCACCCCTCCACTTT. The chain combines TRBV6-5 with TRBJ1-6; D gene unclear. Trimming shortened V by 2 bases and J by 9 bases, and 5 bases separated the two germline ends. This CDR3 spans 12 amino acids. From germline, CDR1 is MNHEY and CDR2 SVGAGI.

The chain links TRBV11-2 to TRBJ2-4; D not certain. The germline CDR1 and CDR2 sequences are SGHAT and FQNNGV. V lost 3 bases, J lost 0 bases, and 9 bases lay in between. This CDR3 has 15 amino acids. CDR3 nucleotide sequence: TGTGCCAGCAGCTTGACCAGGAAAGCCAAAAACATTCAGTACTTC. Translating it yields CASSLTRKAKNIQYF.

The chain links TRBV18 to TRBJ1-2, with 8 nucleotides matching TRBD1. CDR3 size: 13 residues. Germline V lookup: CDR1 KGHSH, CDR2 LQKENI. J lost 6 bases, V lost 6 bases, and 6 bases had no gene match. CDR3 nucleotides: TGTGCCAGCTCCCCGGACAGGGAACATGGCTACACCTTC. Its protein is CASSPDREHGYTF.

The V call is TRBV5-3, the J call TRBJ1-6; no clear D gene. TRBV5-3 belongs to the ORF category, with a function that is uncertain. The V and J ends lost 7 bases and 2 bases respectively, with 19 bases between them. The CDR3 contains 17 residues. In DNA form, the CDR3 reads TGTGCCAGATTCCTGACACGCCCTCCGGCCTATAATTCACCCCTCCACTTT. The encoded protein is CARFLTRPPAYNSPLHF.

The sample holds a few counts of this clone. J is TRBJ2-1 and V is TRBV9; 11 bases map to TRBD1. V shed 2 bases, J shed 4 bases, and the junction held 5 bases outside the gene matches. Germline CDR1 SGDLS, CDR2 YYNGEE. The length of the CDR3 is 16 residues. In DNA form, the CDR3 reads TGTGCCAGCAGCGTCGGGGGGACAGGGGGATACAATGAGCAGTTCTTC. This sequence encodes CASSVGGTGGYNEQFF.

The chain couples TRBV9 to TRBJ2-7, with 11 bases that match TRBD2. Per germline, CDR1 SGDLS and CDR2 YYNGEE. V dropped 2 bases and J dropped 2; count of bases not matched to a gene: 15. The CDR3 length is 19 residues. DNA of the CDR3: TGTGCCAGCAGCGTCCTAGGGTATGTGGCTAGCGGGAGGCCCTACGAGCAGTACTTC. Its protein product is CASSVLGYVASGRPYEQYF.

The rearrangement joins TRBV2 to TRBJ2-1; D is unclear. The germline CDR1 and CDR2 sequences are SNHLY and FYNNEI. The CDR3 spans 15 residues. V lost 4 bases to trimming and J lost 0 bases, with 10 bases between them. The DNA for the CDR3 is TGTGCCAGCAGTGCTGACTTCGGCTCCTACAATGAGCAGTTCTTC. Its protein product is CASSADFGSYNEQFF.

By share, this clone counts as large. This chain uses TRBV6-5 with TRBJ1-3; no firm D call. Trimming left V 0 bases short and J 2 bases short, with 8 bases between. Germline V lookup: CDR1 MNHEY, CDR2 SVGAGI. The CDR3 length is 15 residues. CDR3 bases: TGTGCCAGCAGTTACTCTTCCACAGCTGGAAACACCATATATTTT. It encodes CASSYSSTAGNTIYF.

The chain uses TRBV2 and TRBJ2-7; 9 bases match TRBD1. The CDR3 covers 13 residues. V lost 6 bases to trimming and J lost 5 bases; unmatched junction nucleotides: 5. Germline lookup yields CDR1 SNHLY and CDR2 FYNNEI. The CDR3 is CASSGTGYDEQYF. The CDR3 DNA reads TGTGCCAGCAGCGGGACAGGGTACGACGAGCAGTACTTC.

The V call is TRBV7-2, the J call TRBJ1-2, with 8 bases lining up with TRBD1. Germline V CDR1 and CDR2: SGHTA, FQGNSA. V lost 8 bases to trimming and J lost 4 bases; unmatched junction nucleotides: 6. CDR3 length: 13 residues. The chain's CDR3 is CASPTGTGYGYTF. In DNA form, the CDR3 reads TGTGCCAGCCCAACCGGGACAGGCTATGGCTACACCTTC.

The chain is built from TRBV11-2 and TRBJ2-1; 9 positions match TRBD2. This CDR3 has 13 amino acids. The germline CDR1 and CDR2 sequences are SGHAT and FQNNGV. V lost 4 bases, J lost 10 bases, and 5 bases stayed unmatched. The CDR3 loop is CASSYERGEEQFF. DNA of the CDR3: TGTGCCAGCAGCTACGAGCGGGGGGAGGAGCAGTTCTTC.

This clone has just one count. The chain is built from TRBV5-4 and TRBJ1-2, with 7 positions matching TRBD1. J was trimmed by 3 bases and V by 5 bases; bases with no gene match: 4. Germline V lookup: CDR1 SGHNT, CDR2 YYREEE (reference sequence). This CDR3 is 13 amino acids long. Written as DNA, the CDR3 is TGTGCCAGCAGGCCCGGGACAGACTATGGCTACACCTTC. As protein: CASRPGTDYGYTF.

This chain uses TRBV5-1 with TRBJ2-7, with TRBD1 as a possible D gene (7 bases). Germline V gene sequence: CDR1 SGHRS, CDR2 YFSETQ. Trimming removed 4 bases from V and 3 bases from J, with 14 bases in between. CDR3 length: 14 amino acids. CDR3 DNA: TGCGCCAGCAGCGCGGGACAGAGAAACTACGAGCAGTACTTC. Its translation: CASSAGQRNYEQYF.

The rearrangement uses TRBV11-2 and TRBJ2-5; 10 positions match TRBD1. Unmatched junction bases numbered 7, after V lost 5 bases and J lost 4 bases. The germline gives CDR1 SGHAT, CDR2 FQNNGV. This CDR3 is built from 15 residues. The CDR3 DNA reads TGTGCCAGCAGCCCGAGGACAGGGGGGTCAGAGACCCAGTACTTC. This sequence encodes CASSPRTGGSETQYF.

CDR3 region: CASSRRTDSFNEKLFF. The CDR3 nucleotides are TGCGCCAGCAGCCGGAGGACAGACTCCTTTAATGAAAAACTGTTTTTT. The V call is TRBV4-3, the J call TRBJ1-4, with D maybe TRBD1 (6 bases). V lost 4 bases and J lost 4, with 16 bases in between. Germline V gene data show CDR1 as LGHNA and CDR2 as YSLEER. The CDR3 sequence is 16 residues long.

This clone was observed a single time. The chain combines TRBV5-6 with TRBJ2-5; 11 bases fit TRBD2. The germline V gene encodes CDR1 SGHDT and CDR2 YYEEEE. This CDR3 region has 15 residues. The trim removed 1 base at V and 4 bases at J, leaving 3 bases unmatched. The CDR3 coding sequence is TGTGCCAGCAGCTTGAGTGGGACTAGCGGAGAGACCCAGTACTTC. Translated: CASSLSGTSGETQYF.

The V gene is TRBV6-5, the J gene TRBJ1-2; perhaps TRBD1 as D (5 bases). Trimming removed 2 bases at V and 6 bases at J, with 7 bases between. Germline CDR1 MNHEY, CDR2 SVGAGI. This CDR3 is built from 12 residues. CDR3 nucleotides: TGTGCCAGCAGTTACAGGGGTGATGGCTACACCTTC. Translation: CASSYRGDGYTF.